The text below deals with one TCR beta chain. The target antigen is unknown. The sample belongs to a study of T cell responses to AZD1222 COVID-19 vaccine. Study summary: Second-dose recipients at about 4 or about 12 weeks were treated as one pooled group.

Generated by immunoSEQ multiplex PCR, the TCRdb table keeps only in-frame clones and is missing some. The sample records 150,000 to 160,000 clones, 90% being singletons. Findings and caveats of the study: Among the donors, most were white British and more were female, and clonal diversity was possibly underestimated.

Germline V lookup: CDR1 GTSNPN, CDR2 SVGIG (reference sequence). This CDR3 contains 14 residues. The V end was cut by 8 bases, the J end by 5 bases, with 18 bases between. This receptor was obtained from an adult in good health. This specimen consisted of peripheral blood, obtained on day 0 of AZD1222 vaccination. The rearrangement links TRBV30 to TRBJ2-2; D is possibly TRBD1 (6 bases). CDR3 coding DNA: TGTGCCCGGGATACAGGGAAAAGGACCGGGGAGCTGTTTTTT. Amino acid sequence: CARDTGKRTGELFF. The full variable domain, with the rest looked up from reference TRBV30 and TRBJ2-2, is SQTIHQWPATLVQPVGSPLSLECTVEGTSNPNLYWYRQAAGRGLQLLFYSVGIGQISSEVPQNLSASRPQDRQFILSSKKLLLSDSGFYLCARDTGKRTGELFFGEGSRLTVL.